This T cell receptor beta chain emerged from a study of PD-1 blockade in classical Hodgkin lymphoma. In every patient, relapse followed autologous stem cell transplantation, while exposure to brentuximab vedotin differed. This CDR3 is 11 amino acids long. The germline gives CDR1 SGHRS, CDR2 YFSETQ. V was trimmed by 5 bases and J by 5 bases, leaving 7 bases between them. Method: immunoSEQ multiplex PCR; TCRdb's copy keeps in-frame clones and lacks some. Seen here are roughly 97,000 clones, over 70% observed once, and the top ten hold less than 15%. This sample comprised peripheral blood mononuclear cells (PBMCs), obtained at baseline. This clonotype originated in a human donor with classical Hodgkin lymphoma. The V and J genes are TRBV5-1 and TRBJ2-5, with D unresolved. The CDR3 is CASRTQETQYF. CDR3 bases: TGCGCCAGCAGAACTCAGGAGACCCAGTACTTC.